The 30 T cell receptor beta chains below come from one sample, sequenced in a study of control samples from healthy donors and cancer patients. Only in-frame clones appear in the TCRdb table, and some are missing; sequencing was by immunoSEQ multiplex PCR. The profile shows some 150,000 clones, about 90% of them singletons. The sample was blood. Receptors originate from a man younger than 35 in good health.

V gene TRBV7-9 combines with J gene TRBJ2-1; D gene ambiguous. V gave up 5 bases and J gave up 6 bases, with 14 bases separating them. Germline CDR1 SEHNR, CDR2 FQNEAQ (reference sequence). The CDR3 loop spans 14 amino acids. The CDR3 DNA is TGTGCCAGCAGCATTCCCGTTGGATCCAATGAGCAGTTCTTC. Amino acid sequence: CASSIPVGSNEQFF.

The rearrangement joins TRBV7-5 to TRBJ1-2. TRBV7-5 is flagged as a pseudogene. CDR3 length equals 14 residues. Here the CDR3 reads CVSCRDGGTGGYTF. CDR3 DNA: TGTGTCAGTTGTCGCGATGGAGGTACGGGTGGCTACACCTTC.

The chain's CDR3 is CATSQVVIREGTGITDTQYF. The CDR3 coding sequence is TGTGCCACCAGCCAGGTGGTTATAAGGGAGGGGACAGGGATTACAGATACGCAGTATTTT. The V call is TRBV6-6, the J call TRBJ2-3, with TRBD1 matching over 9 bases. After removal of 10 bases from V and 3 bases from J, the junction contained 26 bases not matched to a gene. The CDR3 has 20 amino acids. Germline assignment: CDR1 MNHNY and CDR2 SVGAGI (reference sequence).

In this sample, this clone turned up a few times. This chain connects TRBV7-7 to TRBJ2-1, with a possible D match to TRBD1 (6 bases). In germline, CDR1 is SSHAT, CDR2 FNYEAQ (reference sequence). V was cut by 1 base and J by 10 bases, with 20 bases left in between. The CDR3 is made up of 16 amino acids. The CDR3 reads CASSLGRTVLLSEQFF. In DNA, the CDR3 is TGTGCCAGCAGCTTAGGCCGGACAGTGCTCCTCTCGGAGCAGTTCTTC.

This clone was detected a few times. The chain has TRBV4-2 and TRBJ1-2; D not resolved. Trimming removed 0 bases from V and 0 bases from J, with 8 bases in between. The CDR3 length is 15 residues. The V gene's germline CDR1 is LGHNA and CDR2 YNFKEQ. The CDR3 DNA is TGTGCCAGCAGCCAAGATCGGGCGGCTAACTATGGCTACACCTTC. Protein: CASSQDRAANYGYTF.

The V and J genes are TRBV3-1 (or the pseudogene TRBV3-2) and TRBJ2-1; possibly TRBD2 for D (6 bases). The CDR3 is made up of 18 amino acids. V lost 4 bases to trimming and J lost 0 bases, with 19 bases between them. From germline, CDR1 is LGHDT and CDR2 YNNKEL (reference sequence). The chain's CDR3 is CASSPPGVRGSSYNEQFF. In DNA, the CDR3 is TGTGCCAGCAGCCCTCCGGGGGTCCGGGGGAGCTCCTACAATGAGCAGTTCTTC.

This clone was recorded a few times. V and J are TRBV5-6 and TRBJ1-2; 9 nucleotides align to TRBD1. Germline loops: CDR1 SGHDT, CDR2 YYEEEE. The V gene end was trimmed by 4 bases and the J gene end by 7 bases; junction bases not matched to a gene: 5. The CDR3 contains 13 residues. The CDR3 coding sequence is TGTGCCAGCAGCCCGGGACAGGGACGTGGCTACACCTTC. It encodes CASSPGQGRGYTF.

This chain connects TRBV29-1 to TRBJ1-1; 8 bases map to TRBD1. CDR1 is SQVTM and CDR2 is ANQGSEA in the germline V gene. This CDR3 is 16 amino acids long. The V segment lost 1 base and the J segment 6 bases; nucleotides outside the gene matches: 13. The CDR3 DNA is TGCAGCGTTGAAGGGCCCCGGGGGACAGGTTCGTCTGAAGCTTTCTTT. Translating it yields CSVEGPRGTGSSEAFF.

This clone was observed a handful of times. This sequence joins TRBV2 and TRBJ1-6, with D perhaps TRBD1 (6 bases). V lost 1 base to trimming and J lost 0 bases, with 16 bases between them. This CDR3 spans 19 amino acids. CDR1 and CDR2 from the germline V gene are SNHLY and FYNNEI. The CDR3, as DNA: TGTGCCAGCAGTGAAGACGAGGGGGTCCCCAGCTCCTATAATTCACCCCTCCACTTT. The encoded protein is CASSEDEGVPSSYNSPLHF.

The J gene is TRBJ1-2, the V gene TRBV6-1, with D perhaps TRBD1 (6 bases). The V and J ends lost 3 bases and 4 bases respectively, with 12 bases between them. This CDR3 is built from 14 residues. Germline CDR1 reads MNHNS; CDR2 reads SASEGT. CDR3 amino acids: CASSELGTSYGYTF. CDR3 DNA: TGTGCCAGCAGTGAGCTCGGGACAAGCTATGGCTACACCTTC.

The rearrangement uses TRBV19 and TRBJ2-7; 9 nucleotides match TRBD1. Trimming took 3 bases from V and 2 from J; bases not matched to a gene: 2. Germline values: CDR1 LNHDA, CDR2 SQIVND (reference sequence). The CDR3 covers 14 residues. CDR3 coding DNA: TGTGCCAGTAGTATCAGACAGGGGGCCTACGAGCAGTACTTC. It translates to CASSIRQGAYEQYF. Supplemented by reference TRBV19 and TRBJ2-7, the full variable domain reads DGGITQSPKYLFRKEGQNVTLSCEQNLNHDAMYWYRQDPGQGLRLIYYSQIVNDFQKGDIAEGYSVSREKKESFPLTVTSAQKNPTAFYLCASSIRQGAYEQYFGPGTRLTVT.

Ten or more counts support this clone. This chain uses TRBV7-9 with TRBJ2-5, with 8 positions matching TRBD1. Trimming removed 5 bases from V and 14 bases from J; junction bases left unmatched: 7. CDR1 is SEHNR, CDR2 FQNEAQ, per germline (reference sequence). This CDR3 comprises 11 residues. The CDR3 sequence is CASSARQGHYF. DNA for the CDR3: TGTGCCAGCAGCGCAAGACAGGGGCACTACTTC.

The chain carries TRBV11-3 and TRBJ2-2, with 7 bases aligning to TRBD1. The CDR3 is 16 residues long. The germline CDR1 and CDR2 sequences are SGHNT and YENEEA. V shed 3 bases and J 3 bases; nucleotides not matched to a gene: 7. The CDR3 sequence: CASSLRQGVDTGELFF. The CDR3 DNA sequence: TGTGCCAGCAGCTTGAGACAGGGCGTCGACACCGGGGAGCTGTTTTTT.

This chain links TRBV19 with TRBJ1-6, with D uncertain. The V and J ends lost 6 bases and 10 bases respectively, with 16 bases between them. The CDR3 loop spans 14 amino acids. Germline assignment: CDR1 LNHDA and CDR2 SQIVND (reference sequence). This CDR3 reads CASSFAGRYSPLHF. DNA for the CDR3: TGTGCCAGTAGCTTTGCTGGGAGGTACTCACCCCTCCACTTT.

The J gene is TRBJ2-5, the V gene TRBV4-1; D is unclear. In germline, CDR1 is MGHRA, CDR2 YSYEKL. CDR3 length equals 14 residues. Trimming left V 0 bases short and J 5 bases short, with 10 bases between. The CDR3 DNA is TGCGCCAGCAGCCAAGATCCTTCCCCGGAGACCCAGTACTTC. Amino acid sequence: CASSQDPSPETQYF.

The rearrangement uses TRBV14 and TRBJ1-2; 10 bases are shared with TRBD1. In germline, CDR1 is SGHDN, CDR2 FVKESK. The CDR3 consists of 15 residues. The V gene end was trimmed by 3 bases and the J gene end by 2 bases; junction bases not matched to a gene: 3. CDR3 sequence: CASSHQDRGNYGYTF. CDR3 nucleotide sequence: TGTGCCAGCAGCCACCAGGACAGGGGGAACTATGGCTACACCTTC.

The sample holds one count of this clone. J is TRBJ1-5 and V is TRBV6-1; D gene ambiguous. The CDR3 is made up of 15 amino acids. Germline V gives CDR1 MNHNS, CDR2 SASEGT. V lost 1 base to trimming and J lost 4 bases, with 11 bases between them. CDR3 DNA sequence: TGTGCCAGCAGTGAAGTAGGTACAGTAAATCAGCCCCAGCATTTT. Translated: CASSEVGTVNQPQHF.

This chain links TRBV5-5 with TRBJ1-5, with 8 bases matching TRBD1. V lost 4 bases, J lost 5 bases, and 2 bases stayed unmatched. The CDR3 is 13 residues long. In germline, CDR1 is SGHKS, CDR2 YYEKEE (reference sequence). In nucleotides, the CDR3 is TGTGCCAGCAGCCTGACAGGGGATCAGCCCCAGCATTTT. Translated: CASSLTGDQPQHF.

This clone appeared a single time. The CDR3 DNA is TGTGCCAGCAGCCAAGATCCCCTAGATTACACAGATACGCAGTATTTT. Translation: CASSQDPLDYTDTQYF. V and J are TRBV4-2 and TRBJ2-3; D is unresolved. CDR1 is LGHNA and CDR2 is YNFKEQ in the germline V gene. This CDR3 comprises 16 residues. Between the trimmed V and J ends, which lost 0 bases and 2 bases, there was a span of 12 bases.

The gene calls are TRBV6-2 or TRBV6-3 and TRBJ1-1, with 9 bases that match TRBD1. CDR1 and CDR2 (germline): MNHEY, SVGEGT. V trimming: 2 bases; J trimming: 5 bases; junction bases outside the gene matches: 9. The CDR3 extends over 16 amino acids. The DNA of the CDR3 is TGTGCCAGCAGTTACGGGTTGAACAGGGGGCTGACTGAAGCTTTCTTT. This codes for CASSYGLNRGLTEAFF.

The chain couples TRBV18 to TRBJ1-5; D perhaps matches TRBD1 (5 bases). There are 14 residues in the CDR3. Germline V CDR1 and CDR2: KGHSH, LQKENI. The ends were cut back, 4 bases at V and 3 bases at J, with 10 bases in the middle. The CDR3 DNA is TGTGCCAGCTCACTGACAGAAAACAATCAGCCCCAGCATTTT. Translation: CASSLTENNQPQHF.

The rearrangement joins TRBV27 to TRBJ1-1; tentatively, D is TRBD1 (6 bases). V lost 6 bases to trimming and J lost 2 bases, with 13 bases between them. Germline loops: CDR1 MNHEY, CDR2 SMNVEV (reference sequence). The CDR3 runs 14 residues. The CDR3 is CASRPGAVNTEAFF. The CDR3 nucleotides read TGTGCCAGCAGGCCAGGGGCTGTAAACACTGAAGCTTTCTTT.

The V call is TRBV14, the J call TRBJ1-2; a possible D gene is TRBD1 (5 bases). The CDR3 is 15 residues long. Germline V lookup: CDR1 SGHDN, CDR2 FVKESK. V was pared by 4 bases and J by 2 bases, with 14 bases between. The CDR3 loop reads CASSRDFLSNYGYTF. As DNA, the CDR3 is TGTGCCAGCAGCCGGGACTTCCTTTCGAACTATGGCTACACCTTC.

This clone has a handful of counts. The chain couples TRBV6-5 to TRBJ2-7, with D perhaps matching TRBD2 (6 bases). Germline values: CDR1 MNHEY, CDR2 SVGAGI. This CDR3 region has 14 residues. V gave up 7 bases and J gave up 2 bases, with 15 bases separating them. The CDR3 protein is CASTASWGAYEQYF. CDR3 DNA sequence: TGTGCCAGCACCGCCAGTTGGGGGGCCTACGAGCAGTACTTC.

V gene TRBV5-6 combines with J gene TRBJ1-3; no clear D gene. The CDR3 extends over 18 amino acids. Germline-derived CDR1 and CDR2 are SGHDT and YYEEEE. V lost 1 base, J lost 0 bases, and 17 bases lay in between. CDR3: CASSLSHIRSLSGNTIYF. CDR3 DNA sequence: TGTGCCAGCAGCTTGTCCCACATAAGAAGCCTCTCTGGAAACACCATATATTTT.

This clone was found once. This chain uses TRBV28 with TRBJ1-5; 12 bases line up with TRBD1. Germline lookup yields CDR1 MDHEN and CDR2 SYDVKM. This CDR3 has 16 amino acids. V gave up 5 bases and J gave up 6 bases; unmatched junction bases: 8. The CDR3 is CASSPGGQGASQPQHF. The CDR3 DNA reads as TGTGCCAGCAGTCCCGGGGGACAGGGGGCGTCTCAGCCCCAGCATTTT. Together with reference TRBV28 and TRBJ1-5, the CDR3 gives the full variable domain: DVKVTQSSRYLVKRTGEKVFLECVQDMDHENMFWYRQDPGLGLRLIYFSYDVKMKEKGDIPEGYSVSREKKERFSLILESASTNQTSMYLCASSPGGQGASQPQHFGDGTRLSIL.

This sequence joins TRBV5-1 and TRBJ1-2; D might be TRBD1 (5 bases). CDR1 and CDR2 from the germline V gene are SGHRS and YFSETQ. The germline V and J ends were trimmed by 1 base and 2 bases, with 12 bases remaining between them. The CDR3 has 15 amino acids. This CDR3 reads CASSLWGGANYGYTF. CDR3 nucleotides: TGCGCCAGCAGCTTGTGGGGGGGAGCCAACTATGGCTACACCTTC.

V and J are TRBV6-6 and TRBJ1-5; no definite D call. The germline CDR1 and CDR2 sequences are MNHNY and SVGAGI (reference sequence). The CDR3 is made up of 12 amino acids. Trimming shortened V by 7 bases and J by 4 bases, and 8 bases separated the two germline ends. The CDR3 nucleotides read TGTGCCAGCACCGTACCGAATCAGCCCCAGCATTTT. Amino acids: CASTVPNQPQHF.

This clone was counted a single time. The genes are TRBV12-3 or TRBV12-4 and TRBJ1-2; TRBD1 might be the D (5 bases). V lost 6 bases and J lost 4, with 12 bases in between. This CDR3 is 13 amino acids long. The CDR3 DNA reads as TGTGCCAGCAGCCAGGGACCCCTCTATGGCTACACCTTC. Its protein is CASSQGPLYGYTF.

The gene calls are TRBV5-1 and TRBJ2-3, with TRBD2 identical over 13 bases. The CDR3 has 16 amino acids. CDR1 and CDR2 (germline): SGHRS, YFSETQ. With V trimmed by 3 bases and J by 1 base, 2 bases remained unmatched. The CDR3 sequence is CASSSGLAGGTDTQYF. Here the CDR3 DNA reads TGCGCCAGCAGCTCCGGACTAGCGGGGGGCACAGATACGCAGTATTTT.